These 28 T cell receptor beta chains were all obtained from the same sample, sequenced in a study of shared clonotypes between healthy human individuals. Libraries were prepared by immunoSEQ multiplex PCR; TCRdb keeps only in-frame clonotypes and omits some of them. The table records 2 million or so clones, roughly 94% of them present only once. The material sequenced was naive CD4+ T cells sorted from blood. This sample's subset: CD45RA+ positively selected. The source of these receptors is a man between 18 and 29 years old in good health.

This clone was detected ten times or more. V is TRBV10-3 and J is TRBJ1-2, with 9 bases identical to TRBD1. The germline gives CDR1 ENHRY, CDR2 SYGVKD. CDR3 size: 14 residues. V lost 8 bases to trimming and J lost 3 bases; unmatched junction nucleotides: 7. In DNA, the CDR3 is TGTGCCATCCCGTCGGGACAGGGCGACTATGGCTACACCTTC. Translating gives CAIPSGQGDYGYTF.

A remark on this clone: The sample carries other DNA sequences with the same CDR3. The chain employs TRBV10-1 and TRBJ1-2; D is ambiguous. The CDR3 is made up of 13 amino acids. CDR1 is WNHNN and CDR2 is SYGVQD in the germline V gene (reference sequence). The ends were cut back, 0 bases at V and 2 bases at J, with 4 bases in the middle. The CDR3 here is CASSESLNYGYTF. CDR3 sequence (DNA): TGCGCCAGCAGTGAGTCCCTGAACTATGGCTACACCTTC.

The genes are TRBV10-3 and TRBJ2-1; TRBD2 matches 7 bases. Per the germline V gene, CDR1 is ENHRY and CDR2 is SYGVKD. J gave up 2 bases and V 6 bases, and 7 bases lay outside the gene matches. The CDR3 sequence is 15 residues long. The CDR3 nucleotides are TGTGCCATCAGCTCCGGGACTACTACCTACAATGAGCAGTTCTTC. Translated, it gives CAISSGTTTYNEQFF.

The genes are TRBV7-8 and TRBJ2-7; D might be TRBD1 or TRBD2, each matching 5 bases. With 5 bases removed from V and 5 bases from J, the gap between germline ends came to 25 bases. This CDR3 has 17 amino acids. Germline V gene sequence: CDR1 SGHVS, CDR2 FQNEAQ. Here the CDR3 reads CASSMGSIWDGGHEQYF. In DNA form, the CDR3 reads TGTGCCAGCAGCATGGGGAGCATCTGGGACGGAGGCCACGAGCAGTACTTC. The variable domain in full, with the rest retrieved from reference TRBV7-8 and TRBJ2-7, is GAGVSQSPRYKVAKRGQDVALRCDPISGHVSLFWYQQALGQGPEFLTYFQNEAQLDKSGLPSDRFFAERPEGSVSTLKIQRTQQEDSAVYLCASSMGSIWDGGHEQYFGPGTRLTVT.

The chain uses TRBV6-5 and TRBJ2-1; 9 nucleotides line up with TRBD2. The CDR3 contains 15 residues. Trimming took 0 bases from V and 7 from J; bases not matched to a gene: 4. Germline V CDR1 and CDR2: MNHEY, SVGAGI. The CDR3 DNA follows: TGTGCCAGCAGTTACTCGGGACTAGCCTTGAATGAGCAGTTCTTC. This translates into CASSYSGLALNEQFF.

The chain joins TRBV27 to TRBJ1-1, with D maybe TRBD1 (6 bases). In germline, CDR1 is MNHEY, CDR2 SMNVEV (reference sequence). The V end lost 3 bases, the J end lost 5 bases, and 13 bases lay between the germline ends. The CDR3 consists of 14 residues. In DNA form, the CDR3 reads TGTGCCAGCAGTTTTACCGGGACAAGAACTGAAGCTTTCTTT. Protein sequence: CASSFTGTRTEAFF.

CDR3 sequence: CASSQGYWTSEETQYF. The CDR3 nucleotides are TGTGCCAGCAGCCAAGGTTATTGGACTAGTGAAGAGACCCAGTACTTC. This chain joins TRBV4-2 and TRBJ2-5, with 7 bases identical to TRBD2. The J segment lost 3 bases and the V segment lost 1 base, leaving 8 bases of the junction unmatched. The length of the CDR3 is 16 residues. Germline CDR1 is LGHNA and CDR2 is YNFKEQ.

CDR3 loop: CASSLGGLTYNEQFF. The DNA for the CDR3 is TGCGCCAGCAGCTTGGGTGGGTTGACCTACAATGAGCAGTTCTTC. This chain links TRBV5-1 with TRBJ2-1; D not certain. The germline V gene encodes CDR1 SGHRS and CDR2 YFSETQ. The CDR3 loop spans 15 amino acids. V was pared by 0 bases and J by 2 bases, with 9 bases between.

As regards this clone: The sample contains more than one DNA sequence encoding this CDR3. This chain uses TRBV6-5 with TRBJ1-1, with a weak D call TRBD1 (5 bases). Germline CDR1 reads MNHEY; CDR2 reads SVGAGI. Trimming took 2 bases from V and 2 from J, leaving 9 bases between them. The CDR3 sequence is 14 residues long. CDR3 nucleotides: TGTGCCAGCAGTTACAGGGGTCGTAACACTGAAGCTTTCTTT. It codes for CASSYRGRNTEAFF.

The table lists this clone with a few counts. The chain joins TRBV7-9 to TRBJ1-5; TRBD1 matches 8 bases. V gave up 4 bases and J gave up 6 bases; unmatched junction bases: 5. From germline, CDR1 is SEHNR and CDR2 FQNEAQ (reference sequence). The CDR3 runs 14 residues. As DNA, the CDR3 is TGTGCCAGCAGCTCGGACAGGGTGGGTCAGCCCCAGCATTTT. The encoded protein is CASSSDRVGQPQHF.

Worth noting for this clone: A much larger clone differs from this one at a single base, so this may be a read error. This chain connects TRBV6-5 to TRBJ1-2; D is uncertain. Germline-derived CDR1 and CDR2 are MNHEY and SVGAGI. The CDR3 has 12 amino acids. The V end was cut by 3 bases, the J end by 4 bases, with 6 bases between. The CDR3 region has the DNA TGTGCCAGCAGTTATGGGAGCTATGGCTACACCTTC. This translates into CASSYGSYGYTF.

The chain links TRBV5-4 to TRBJ2-2; perhaps TRBD1 as D (6 bases). This CDR3 is 16 amino acids long. V was cut by 6 bases and J by 4 bases, with 19 bases left in between. Germline lookup yields CDR1 SGHNT and CDR2 YYREEE (reference sequence). The CDR3 DNA is TGTGCCAGCAACCTTAGGGGGAGAGGGGCCACCGGGGAGCTGTTTTTT. This encodes CASNLRGRGATGELFF.

This chain links TRBV10-3 with TRBJ2-4; D might be TRBD2 (6 bases). CDR3 size: 18 residues. CDR1 and CDR2 from the germline V gene are ENHRY and SYGVKD. V gave up 0 bases and J gave up 2 bases, with 17 bases separating them. DNA of the CDR3: TGTGCCATCAGTGAGTCGAAGGGGCAGGAGGGGACCAAAAACATTCAGTACTTC. Protein: CAISESKGQEGTKNIQYF.

The chain joins TRBV2 to TRBJ1-2; possibly TRBD1 for D (5 bases). Germline-derived CDR1 and CDR2 are SNHLY and FYNNEI. The CDR3 totals 14 residues. The V end was cut by 7 bases, the J end by 0 bases, with 12 bases between. The CDR3 loop is CASILGGSNYGYTF. The CDR3 bases are TGTGCCAGCATCCTCGGGGGGTCTAACTATGGCTACACCTTC.

The chain combines TRBV6-6 with TRBJ2-2; 9 bases fit TRBD2. J lost 4 bases, V lost 3 bases, and 6 bases had no gene match. CDR1 is MNHNY, CDR2 SVGAGI, per germline (reference sequence). The CDR3 consists of 16 residues. CDR3 sequence (DNA): TGTGCCAGCAGTTATAATAGCGGGGGTGGCACCGGGGAGCTGTTTTTT. It translates to CASSYNSGGGTGELFF.

This chain joins TRBV30 and TRBJ1-2; a weak D match, TRBD1 (5 bases). Germline CDR1 reads GTSNPN; CDR2 reads SVGIG (reference sequence). V was clipped by 4 bases and J by 2 bases, with 8 bases between them. This CDR3 contains 12 residues. CDR3 region: CAWKRGNYGYTF. The CDR3 nucleotides read TGTGCCTGGAAGAGGGGAAACTATGGCTACACCTTC.

This clone has only a few counts. J is TRBJ1-3 and V is TRBV28; TRBD1 matches 10 bases. V shed 3 bases and J 3 bases; nucleotides not matched to a gene: 5. The CDR3 extends over 16 amino acids. Germline V gene data show CDR1 as MDHEN and CDR2 as SYDVKM. CDR3 residues: CASSLTGGAGGNTIYF. In DNA, the CDR3 is TGTGCCAGCAGTTTGACAGGGGGCGCGGGTGGAAACACCATATATTTT.

Notes on this clone: A read error may produce the germline difference seen at one junction end. The V and J genes are TRBV19 and TRBJ2-7; TRBD1 agrees at 7 bases. The length of the CDR3 is 15 residues. Per the germline V gene, CDR1 is LNHDA and CDR2 is SQIVND (reference sequence). The CDR3 loop reads CASRRPGGSSSEQYF. Written as DNA, the CDR3 is TGTGCCAGTAGGAGGCCAGGGGGATCATCCTCCGAGCAGTACTTC.

Concerning this clone: A junction end diverges from the germline sequence, so it may reflect a read error. The chain employs TRBV18 and TRBJ2-3; 12 bases fit TRBD2. The CDR3 sequence is 18 residues long. Germline lookup yields CDR1 KGHSH and CDR2 LQKENI. CDR3 sequence reads: CAGSPLELAGGLGDTQYF. The CDR3 DNA reads TGTGCCGGCTCACCACTAGAACTAGCGGGAGGATTGGGAGATACGCAGTATTTT.

The chain uses TRBV5-4 and TRBJ2-2; TRBD1 aligns across 9 bases. This CDR3 region has 15 residues. Germline-derived CDR1 and CDR2 are SGHNT and YYREEE (reference sequence). After removal of 4 bases from V and 5 bases from J, the junction contained 6 bases not matched to a gene. In DNA, the CDR3 is TGTGCCAGCAGCCTCGGACAGGGGATAACCGGGGAGCTGTTTTTT. It yields the protein CASSLGQGITGELFF.

The genes are TRBV18 and TRBJ2-2; 9 bases are shared with TRBD2. This CDR3 is built from 16 residues. Per the germline V gene, CDR1 is KGHSH and CDR2 is LQKENI. V trimming: 5 bases; J trimming: 8 bases; junction bases outside the gene matches: 12. In nucleotides, the CDR3 is TGTGCCAGCTCAAGGACTAGCGCCTCATACGAAGGGGAGCTGTTTTTT. Amino acid sequence: CASSRTSASYEGELFF.

The genes are TRBV10-2 and TRBJ1-1, with TRBD1 matching over 8 bases. CDR3 size: 13 residues. Germline V gene data show CDR1 as WSHSY and CDR2 as SAAADI. The V gene end was trimmed by 6 bases and the J gene end by 3 bases; junction bases not matched to a gene: 3. The CDR3 loop is CASRQTGDTEAFF. The DNA for the CDR3 is TGCGCCAGCAGACAGACAGGGGACACTGAAGCTTTCTTT.

This sequence joins TRBV19 and TRBJ1-1; 8 nucleotides line up with TRBD1. CDR3 length equals 13 residues. Per the germline V gene, CDR1 is LNHDA and CDR2 is SQIVND (reference sequence). With V trimmed by 6 bases and J by 8 bases, 8 bases remained unmatched. The CDR3 nucleotides are TGTGCCAGTAGCCACGACAGGGGATCAGAAGCTTTCTTT. This codes for CASSHDRGSEAFF.

The V gene is TRBV30, the J gene TRBJ1-5; D not resolved. This CDR3 is 13 amino acids long. Germline loops: CDR1 GTSNPN, CDR2 SVGIG (reference sequence). Between the trimmed V and J ends, which lost 0 bases and 3 bases, there was a span of 6 bases. The CDR3 is CAWSVVDNQPQHF. DNA of the CDR3: TGTGCCTGGAGTGTGGTAGACAATCAGCCCCAGCATTTT.

The chain links TRBV10-3 to TRBJ1-1, with 8 nucleotides matching TRBD1. J gave up 1 base and V 11 bases, and 3 bases lay outside the gene matches. Germline loops: CDR1 ENHRY, CDR2 SYGVKD. The CDR3 totals 12 residues. The CDR3 DNA sequence: TGTGCCTCAGGGACAGGGAACACTGAAGCTTTCTTT. Translating gives CASGTGNTEAFF.

The rearrangement links TRBV14 to TRBJ2-2; D is unclear. This CDR3 contains 14 residues. Germline V gives CDR1 SGHDN, CDR2 FVKESK. Trimming stripped 0 bases from V and 7 bases from J, with 9 bases between. The CDR3 region has the DNA TGTGCCAGCAGCCAAGATCTTCGGAACGGGGAGCTGTTTTTT. Protein: CASSQDLRNGELFF.

V and J are TRBV28 and TRBJ2-3; weak D call: TRBD2 (6 bases). The germline gives CDR1 MDHEN, CDR2 SYDVKM. The CDR3 has 14 residues. Trimming shortened V by 3 bases and J by 2 bases, and 9 bases separated the two germline ends. This chain's CDR3 is CASSLSGFTDTQYF. In DNA, the CDR3 is TGTGCCAGCAGTTTGAGCGGGTTCACAGATACGCAGTATTTT. Drawing the rest from reference TRBV28 and TRBJ2-3, the complete variable domain is DVKVTQSSRYLVKRTGEKVFLECVQDMDHENMFWYRQDPGLGLRLIYFSYDVKMKEKGDIPEGYSVSREKKERFSLILESASTNQTSMYLCASSLSGFTDTQYFGPGTRLTVL.

This rearrangement joins TRBV7-2 to TRBJ1-3, with TRBD1 identical over 7 bases. This CDR3 spans 16 amino acids. Germline V gene lookup returns CDR1 SGHTA and CDR2 FQGNSA. The J segment lost 3 bases and the V segment lost 2 bases, leaving 7 bases of the junction unmatched. CDR3 protein: CASSLRQGGFGNTIYF. For the CDR3, the DNA is TGTGCCAGCAGCTTAAGGCAGGGGGGCTTTGGAAACACCATATATTTT.